This TCR beta chain was captured in a study of T cell responses to AZD1222 COVID-19 vaccine. Some clones are missing from TCRdb's copy, which holds only in-frame ones; the method was immunoSEQ multiplex PCR. This table has about 170,000 clones, about 87% appearing once. The CDR3 sequence is 16 residues long. Trimming took off 0 bases at V and 3 bases at J, with 14 bases between the two ends. CDR1 is SGHRS and CDR2 is YFSETQ in the germline V gene. This sequence was found in an adult who received the MenACWY meningococcal vaccine as a control. This rearrangement joins TRBV5-1 to TRBJ2-3, with a tentative D call TRBD2 (7 bases). The sequenced sample was peripheral blood, obtained 28 days after the second dose of the MenACWY control vaccine. CDR3 amino acids: CASSLVTSQGTDTQYF. The CDR3 nucleotides read TGCGCCAGCAGCTTGGTGACTAGCCAGGGGACAGATACGCAGTATTTT.